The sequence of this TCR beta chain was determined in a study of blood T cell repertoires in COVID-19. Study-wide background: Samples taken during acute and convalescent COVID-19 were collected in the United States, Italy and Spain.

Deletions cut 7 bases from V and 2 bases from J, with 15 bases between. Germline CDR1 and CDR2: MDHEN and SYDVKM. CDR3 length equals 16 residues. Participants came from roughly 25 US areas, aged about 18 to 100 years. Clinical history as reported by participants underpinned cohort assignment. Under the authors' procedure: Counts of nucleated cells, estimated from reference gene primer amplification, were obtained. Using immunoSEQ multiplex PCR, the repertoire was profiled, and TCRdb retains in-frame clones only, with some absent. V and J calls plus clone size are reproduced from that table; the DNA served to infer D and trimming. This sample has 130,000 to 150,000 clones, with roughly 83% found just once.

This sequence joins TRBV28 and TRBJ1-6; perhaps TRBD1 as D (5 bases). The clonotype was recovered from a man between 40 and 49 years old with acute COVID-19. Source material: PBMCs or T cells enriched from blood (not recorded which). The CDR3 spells CASTFRGEAYNSPLHF. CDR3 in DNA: TGTGCCAGCACCTTCCGGGGGGAAGCCTATAATTCACCCCTCCACTTT.